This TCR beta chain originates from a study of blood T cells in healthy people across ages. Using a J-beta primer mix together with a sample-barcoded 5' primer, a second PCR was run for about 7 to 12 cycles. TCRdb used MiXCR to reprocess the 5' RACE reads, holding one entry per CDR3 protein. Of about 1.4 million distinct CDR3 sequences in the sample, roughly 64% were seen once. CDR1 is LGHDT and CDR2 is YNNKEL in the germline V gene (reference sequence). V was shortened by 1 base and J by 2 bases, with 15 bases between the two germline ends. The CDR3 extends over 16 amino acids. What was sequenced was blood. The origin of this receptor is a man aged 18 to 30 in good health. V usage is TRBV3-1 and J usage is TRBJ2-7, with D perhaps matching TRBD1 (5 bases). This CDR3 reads CASSQGSKGWAYEQYF. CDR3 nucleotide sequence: TGTGCCAGCAGCCAAGGCAGCAAGGGGTGGGCCTACGAGCAGTACTTC.